These 28 T cell receptor beta chains share one sample of origin, sequenced in a study of regulatory T cells in long-lasting Graves disease. The time point here: persistent/refractory GD, antithyroid drugs over 5 years with positive TRAb. Scientists built the TCR library using RNA that was extracted from PBMCs. Arm-PCR with iRepertoire HTBI primers amplified the CDR3 regions for these TCR beta libraries. A single record per CDR3 protein comes from TCRdb applying MiXCR to the multiplex PCR reads. Of roughly 400,000 distinct CDR3 sequences listed, under 25% are singletons. Sequenced material: peripheral blood mononuclear cells (PBMCs), taken when the disease was refractory, from a patient treated with antithyroid drugs. The receptors here all came from a female donor with Graves disease.

This clonotype has more than one count but fewer than ten. The V gene is TRBV5-1, the J gene TRBJ2-1, with a possible D match to TRBD2 (6 bases). The CDR3 has 16 amino acids. The germline V gene has CDR1 SGHRS and CDR2 YFSETQ. Deletions cut 2 bases from V and 0 bases from J, with 12 bases between. The DNA for the CDR3 is TGCGCCAGCAGCTTCGGGACTGGAAGCTCCTACAATGAGCAGTTCTTC. It encodes CASSFGTGSSYNEQFF.

CDR3 amino acids: CSAYRGNPTDTQYF. As DNA, the CDR3 is TGCAGTGCTTACAGGGGGAACCCCACAGATACGCAGTATTTT. This chain uses TRBV20-1 with TRBJ2-3, with 8 positions matching TRBD1. The CDR3 totals 14 residues. V lost 5 bases to trimming and J lost 2 bases; unmatched junction nucleotides: 6. CDR1 DFQATT and CDR2 SNEGSKA come from the germline V gene (reference sequence).

This clonotype came up many times. The J gene is TRBJ2-4, the V gene TRBV18; weak D call: TRBD2 (6 bases). Trimming cost V 5 bases and J 9 bases, with 14 bases left between them. Germline lookup yields CDR1 KGHSH and CDR2 LQKENI. The CDR3 runs 13 residues. In DNA form, the CDR3 reads TGTGCCAGCTCATCGGACTACGATGGCATTCAGTACTTC. Translating it yields CASSSDYDGIQYF. Supplemented by reference TRBV18 and TRBJ2-4, the full variable domain reads NAGVMQNPRHLVRRRGQEARLRCSPMKGHSHVYWYRQLPEEGLKFMVYLQKENIIDESGMPKERFSAEFPKEGPSILRIQQVVRGDSAAYFCASSSDYDGIQYFGAGTRLSVL.

There are many counts of this clonotype. For the CDR3, the DNA is TGTGCCAGCAGCTTAAGCTATAATGAAAAACTGTTTTTT. Residues: CASSLSYNEKLFF. The rearrangement links TRBV7-2 to TRBJ1-4; D gene unclear. The CDR3 runs 13 residues. Germline V gene sequence: CDR1 SGHTA, CDR2 FQGNSA. With 2 bases removed from V and 4 bases from J, the gap between germline ends came to 5 bases.

This clonotype showed up just a few times. The J gene is TRBJ1-1, the V gene TRBV6-1; 7 bases agree with TRBD1. The CDR3 spans 16 residues. The germline gives CDR1 MNHNS, CDR2 SASEGT. With 9 bases clipped from V and 1 base from J, the junction kept 14 bases outside the gene matches. The CDR3 reads CASRRVPGQPNTEAFF. The CDR3 region has the DNA TGTGCCAGTCGGCGGGTACCGGGACAGCCGAACACTGAAGCTTTCTTT.

The rearrangement links TRBV29-1 to TRBJ2-4; D is unclear. V was trimmed by 6 bases and J by 8 bases, leaving 11 bases between them. From germline, CDR1 is SQVTM and CDR2 ANQGSEA. CDR3 length: 11 residues. The CDR3 reads CSVSLSDIQYF. The CDR3 coding sequence is TGCAGCGTCTCCCTTTCGGACATTCAGTACTTC.

This chain joins TRBV6-1 and TRBJ2-2; 7 bases line up with TRBD2. CDR3 length: 14 amino acids. V lost 2 bases to trimming and J lost 3 bases; unmatched junction nucleotides: 0. Germline V gene lookup returns CDR1 MNHNS and CDR2 SASEGT. CDR3 sequence reads: CASSELADTGELFF. The DNA of the CDR3 is TGTGCCAGCAGTGAACTAGCGGACACCGGGGAGCTGTTTTTT.

In its sample, this clonotype was seen a few times. V usage is TRBV10-3 and J usage is TRBJ2-3; D might be TRBD2 (5 bases). The CDR3 runs to 13 residues. The germline V and J ends were trimmed by 7 bases and 0 bases, with 8 bases remaining between them. The germline V gene encodes CDR1 ENHRY and CDR2 SYGVKD. The CDR3: CAIKSGSTDTQYF. The CDR3 coding sequence is TGTGCCATCAAATCGGGAAGCACAGATACGCAGTATTTT.

CDR3: CASSLKAAIRNTEAFF. In DNA, the CDR3 is TGTGCCAGCAGCCTGAAGGCAGCGATACGGAACACTGAAGCTTTCTTT. The rearrangement links TRBV3-1 to TRBJ1-1; D is ambiguous. The germline gives CDR1 LGHDT, CDR2 YNNKEL (reference sequence). V shed 4 bases and J shed 1 base, with 16 bases lying between them. The CDR3 length is 16 residues.

This rearrangement joins TRBV29-1 to TRBJ2-3; 7 bases map to TRBD2. The CDR3 is made up of 12 amino acids. V was clipped by 5 bases and J by 5 bases; unmatched bases: 4. Germline CDR1 and CDR2: SQVTM and ANQGSEA. The DNA of the CDR3 is TGCAGCGTTAGCGGGGCCGGAGATACGCAGTATTTT. Translation: CSVSGAGDTQYF.

This clonotype was recorded only once. This may stem from a read error, because a much larger clone lies one nucleotide away. The rearrangement links TRBV5-1 to TRBJ1-1, with D uncertain. The CDR3 consists of 14 residues. V dropped 4 bases and J dropped 9 bases, with 19 bases sitting between them. Germline V lookup: CDR1 SGHRS, CDR2 YFSETQ. The DNA of the CDR3 is TGCGCCAGCAGCCCAACGTGGGTTACACCTAAAGCTTTCTTT. This encodes CASSPTWVTPKAFF.

The chain carries TRBV28 and TRBJ2-3, with unresolved D. CDR3 length: 14 amino acids. Germline V lookup: CDR1 MDHEN, CDR2 SYDVKM. Trimming took 0 bases from V and 2 from J, leaving 6 bases between them. The CDR3: CASSLWGYTDTQYF. The CDR3 DNA follows: TGTGCCAGCAGTTTATGGGGGTACACAGATACGCAGTATTTT.

Note on this clonotype: This may arise from a read error, as a much more abundant clone is one base away. The chain recombines TRBV2 with TRBJ2-7; tentatively, D is TRBD2 (6 bases). There are 15 residues in the CDR3. Trimming cost V 8 bases and J 3 bases, with 20 bases left between them. Germline V gene lookup returns CDR1 SNHLY and CDR2 FYNNEI. The CDR3 DNA is TGTGCCAGCGGTGTGCGGGACGCTCACTTCTACGAGCAGTACTTC. Translated: CASGVRDAHFYEQYF.

This clonotype was seen many times. The gene calls are TRBV6-2 or TRBV6-3 and TRBJ1-5; the D is unclear. The CDR3 is 15 residues long. CDR1 and CDR2 (germline): MNHEY, SVGEGT. Trimming removed 4 bases at V and 4 bases at J, with 14 bases between. This CDR3 reads CASSSTPEVNQPQHF. The CDR3 nucleotides are TGTGCCAGCAGTTCGACTCCTGAAGTAAATCAGCCCCAGCATTTT.

This clonotype was recorded at least ten times. The gene calls are TRBV30 and TRBJ1-1; 7 positions match TRBD1. The CDR3 spans 13 residues. V shed 2 bases, J shed 8 bases, and the junction held 8 bases outside the gene matches. Looked up from germline, CDR1 is GTSNPN and CDR2 is SVGIG (reference sequence). The CDR3 protein is CAWSTDRALEAFF. The CDR3 DNA follows: TGTGCCTGGAGTACAGACAGGGCGCTCGAAGCTTTCTTT.

In this sample, this clonotype turned up many times. V usage is TRBV11-3 and J usage is TRBJ2-5, with 8 positions matching TRBD2. This CDR3 is 17 amino acids long. CDR1 and CDR2 (germline): SGHNT, YENEEA. J lost 7 bases, V lost 1 base, and 14 bases had no gene match. The CDR3 DNA reads as TGTGCCAGCAGCTTAGTACGGGATAGCGGGGCCCTCGGGACCCAGTACTTC. Translating it yields CASSLVRDSGALGTQYF.

This clonotype was recorded many times. This sequence joins TRBV15 and TRBJ2-7; a possible D gene is TRBD1 (5 bases). The CDR3 length is 13 residues. With 1 base removed from V and 2 bases from J, the gap between germline ends came to 6 bases. Per the germline V gene, CDR1 is LNHNV and CDR2 is YYDKDF (reference sequence). The CDR3 DNA follows: TGTGCCACCAGCAGAGGACAGACCTACGAGCAGTACTTC. Protein: CATSRGQTYEQYF.

On this clonotype itself: An end of the junction does not agree with germline; a read error may underlie this. Here the CDR3 DNA reads TGTGCCAGCATCCCCGGGACAAAGCTCTCCCACGAGCAGTACTTT. This gives the protein CASIPGTKLSHEQYF. The J gene is TRBJ2-7, the V gene TRBV6-2 or TRBV6-3; D might be TRBD1 (6 bases). The CDR3 length is 15 residues. The germline CDR1 and CDR2 sequences are MNHEY and SVGEGT.

The chain joins TRBV5-1 to TRBJ2-4; no firm D call. The germline V gene has CDR1 SGHRS and CDR2 YFSETQ. This CDR3 spans 18 amino acids. V was cut by 5 bases and J by 1 base, with 22 bases left in between. The CDR3 bases are TGCGCCAGCAGTTTCAGGCCGGTGTCTACTCAGGCCAAAAACATTCAGTACTTC. It is translated as CASSFRPVSTQAKNIQYF.

A single count supports this clonotype. J is TRBJ2-1 and V is TRBV2; D is possibly TRBD1 (6 bases). The V gene's germline CDR1 is SNHLY and CDR2 FYNNEI. This CDR3 contains 13 residues. V was pared by 3 bases and J by 6 bases, with 9 bases between. CDR3 residues: CASSDYRANEQFF. For the CDR3, the DNA is TGTGCCAGCAGTGATTACAGGGCCAATGAGCAGTTCTTC.

This clonotype was detected ten times or more. The chain recombines TRBV24-1 with TRBJ2-5; TRBD1 aligns across 7 bases. V was pared by 1 base and J by 3 bases, with 4 bases of the junction left unmatched. CDR1 and CDR2 from the germline V gene are KGHDR and SFDVKD. CDR3 length equals 15 residues. CDR3 nucleotides: TGTGCCACCAGTGATTTTGGGGACAGTAAAGAGACCCAGTACTTC. It codes for CATSDFGDSKETQYF.

This clonotype appeared a few times. The chain carries TRBV20-1 and TRBJ1-6, with TRBD1 as a possible D gene (5 bases). V gave up 6 bases and J gave up 7 bases, with 10 bases separating them. CDR1 and CDR2 (germline): DFQATT, SNEGSKA (reference sequence). The CDR3 loop spans 12 amino acids. CDR3 in DNA: TGCAGTGCGAGCACAGGAAATTCACCCCTCCACTTT. Encoded protein: CSASTGNSPLHF.

This clonotype was observed at least ten times. The genes are TRBV6-1 and TRBJ2-2; no firm D call. Germline CDR1 MNHNS, CDR2 SASEGT. The CDR3 totals 13 residues. Trimming removed 5 bases from V and 5 bases from J, with 9 bases in between. Here the CDR3 DNA reads TGTGCCAGCAGTCCTACTTGGACCGGGGAGCTGTTTTTT. This codes for CASSPTWTGELFF.

The genes are TRBV7-2 and TRBJ2-2; D gene ambiguous. Germline CDR1 SGHTA, CDR2 FQGNSA. The ends were cut back, 3 bases at V and 3 bases at J, with 14 bases in the middle. The CDR3 covers 16 residues. CDR3 sequence: CASSFGWSRYTGELFF. CDR3 DNA: TGTGCCAGCAGCTTCGGGTGGAGTAGGTACACCGGGGAGCTGTTTTTT. Combining the CDR3 with reference TRBV7-2 and TRBJ2-2 gives the whole variable domain GAGVSQSPSNKVTEKGKDVELRCDPISGHTALYWYRQSLGQGLEFLIYFQGNSAPDKSGLPSDRFSAERTGGSVSTLTIQRTQQEDSAVYLCASSFGWSRYTGELFFGEGSRLTVL.

A remark on this clonotype: With a much larger clone just one base away, this may be a read error. The CDR3 nucleotides are TGTGCCAGCACCCTAGGTGGGGGCTATGGCCACACCTTC. Its translation is CASTLGGGYGHTF. This chain joins TRBV6-1 and TRBJ1-2; the D gene is possibly TRBD1 (6 bases). This CDR3 has 13 residues. The V gene's germline CDR1 is MNHNS and CDR2 SASEGT.

The chain uses TRBV7-8 and TRBJ2-2, with unresolved D. Trimming removed 6 bases at V and 3 bases at J, with 17 bases between. Germline V gives CDR1 SGHVS, CDR2 FQNEAQ. This CDR3 has 16 amino acids. CDR3 DNA sequence: TGTGCCAGCAGTCCCGTAGCCCGGGCTGACACCGGGGAGCTGTTTTTT. Amino acid sequence: CASSPVARADTGELFF.

As concerns this clonotype: At one end, the junction sequence differs from germline, possibly due to a read error. The chain joins TRBV28 to TRBJ1-1; 11 bases are a match to TRBD1. From germline, CDR1 is MDHEN and CDR2 SYDVKM. The CDR3 is made up of 17 amino acids. As DNA, the CDR3 is TGTGCCAGCAGTGCCCACGGGACAGGGGGTGGGAGCACTAAAGCTTTCTTT. Translated: CASSAHGTGGGSTKAFF. Based on the CDR3 plus reference TRBV28 and TRBJ1-1, the full variable domain is DVKVTQSSRYLVKRTGEKVFLECVQDMDHENMFWYRQDPGLGLRLIYFSYDVKMKEKGDIPEGYSVSREKKERFSLILESASTNQTSMYLCASSAHGTGGGSTKAFFGQGTRLTVV.

Details on this clonotype: A much more abundant neighbour one base away suggests this may be a read error. The chain combines TRBV3-1 with TRBJ2-7; D unresolved. CDR1 LGHDT and CDR2 YNNKEL come from the germline V gene (reference sequence). The CDR3 spans 12 residues. CDR3 protein: CASSQGSNERYF. CDR3 coding DNA: TGTGCCAGCAGCCAAGGTTCGAACGAGCGGTACTTC.